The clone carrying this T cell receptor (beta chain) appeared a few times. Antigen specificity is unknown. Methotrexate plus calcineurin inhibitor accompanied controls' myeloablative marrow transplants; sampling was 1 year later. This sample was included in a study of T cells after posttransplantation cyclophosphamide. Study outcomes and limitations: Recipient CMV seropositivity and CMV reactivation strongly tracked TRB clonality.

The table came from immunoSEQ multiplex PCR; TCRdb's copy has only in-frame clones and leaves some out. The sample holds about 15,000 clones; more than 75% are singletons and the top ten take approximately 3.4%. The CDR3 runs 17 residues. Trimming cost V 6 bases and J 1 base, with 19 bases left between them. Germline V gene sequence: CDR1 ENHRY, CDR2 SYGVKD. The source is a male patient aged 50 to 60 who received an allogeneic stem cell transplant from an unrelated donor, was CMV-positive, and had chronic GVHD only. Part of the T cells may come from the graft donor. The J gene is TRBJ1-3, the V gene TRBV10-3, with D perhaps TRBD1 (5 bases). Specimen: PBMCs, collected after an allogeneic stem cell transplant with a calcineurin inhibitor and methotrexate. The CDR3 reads CAISEGLITFSGNTIYF. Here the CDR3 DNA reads TGTGCCATCAGCGAGGGGCTCATAACTTTTTCTGGAAACACCATATATTTT.